The following is a T cell receptor (beta chain) sequence with its context. The target antigen is unknown. The sample belongs to a study of monozygotic twins with inflammatory bowel disease. TCRdb reprocessed the 5' RACE reads and stores each CDR3 protein as one record, lacking DNA. Here the sample table reports approximately 400,000 distinct CDR3 sequences. Notes on the study in general: A lone strong IBD-associated signal or clonotype found no support. Among IBD patients, fewer clonotypes were shared with others than among healthy twins, especially with disease activity. Healthy co-twins exceeded IBD patients in TCRbeta diversity as measured by inverse Simpson.

The receptor's source is a human donor with ulcerative colitis or Crohn's disease, or a healthy co-twin of an affected twin (not recorded which). The material sequenced was blood.

This chain's CDR3 is CASSVQASLNTEAFF. The chain recombines TRBV9 with TRBJ1-1. The CDR3 has 15 amino acids. Germline assignment: CDR1 SGDLS and CDR2 YYNGEE.